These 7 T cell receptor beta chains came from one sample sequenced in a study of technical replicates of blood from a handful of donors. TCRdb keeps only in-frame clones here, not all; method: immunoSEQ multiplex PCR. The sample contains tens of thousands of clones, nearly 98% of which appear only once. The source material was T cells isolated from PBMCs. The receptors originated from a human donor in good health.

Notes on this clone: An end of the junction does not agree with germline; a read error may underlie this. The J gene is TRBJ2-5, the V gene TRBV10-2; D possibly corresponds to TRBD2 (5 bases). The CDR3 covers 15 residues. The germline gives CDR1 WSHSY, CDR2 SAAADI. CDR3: CASSESLATQETQYF. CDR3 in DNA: TGCGCCAGCAGCGAGTCCCTAGCCACTCAAGAGACCCAGTACTTC.

The CDR3 coding sequence is TGTGCCAGCAGCCCCCCGCCCGGAGGCGTATATGAGCAGTTCTTC. Amino acids: CASSPPPGGVYEQFF. The chain has TRBV6-6 and TRBJ2-1; D may be TRBD2 (5 bases). V gave up 6 bases and J gave up 8 bases, with 20 bases separating them. The CDR3 is 15 residues long. CDR1 and CDR2 from the germline V gene are MNHNY and SVGAGI (reference sequence).

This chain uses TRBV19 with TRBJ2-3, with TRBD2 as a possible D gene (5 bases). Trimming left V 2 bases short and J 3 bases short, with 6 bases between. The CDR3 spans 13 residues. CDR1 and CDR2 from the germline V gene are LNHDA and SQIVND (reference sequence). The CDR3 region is CASSIRTTDTQYF. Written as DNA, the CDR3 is TGTGCCAGTAGTATACGGACTACAGATACGCAGTATTTT.

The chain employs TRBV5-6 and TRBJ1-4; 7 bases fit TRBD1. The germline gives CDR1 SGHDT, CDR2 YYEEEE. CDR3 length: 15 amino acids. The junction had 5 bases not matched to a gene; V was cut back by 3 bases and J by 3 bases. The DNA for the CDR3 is TGTGCCAGCAGCTCGAGGGGGACAGCTAATGAAAAACTGTTTTTT. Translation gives CASSSRGTANEKLFF.

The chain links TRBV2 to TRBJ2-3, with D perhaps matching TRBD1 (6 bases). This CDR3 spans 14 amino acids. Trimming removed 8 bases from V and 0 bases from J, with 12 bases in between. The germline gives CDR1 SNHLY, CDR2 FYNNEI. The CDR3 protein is CASDADRSTDTQYF. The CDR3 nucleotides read TGTGCCAGCGATGCCGACAGGAGCACAGATACGCAGTATTTT.

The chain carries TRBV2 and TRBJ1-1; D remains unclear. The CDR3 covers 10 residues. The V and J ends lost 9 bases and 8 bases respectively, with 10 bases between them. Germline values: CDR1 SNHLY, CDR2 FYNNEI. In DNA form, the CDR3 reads TGTGCCAGAGTCTGGGCAGAAGCTTTCTTT. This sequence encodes CARVWAEAFF.

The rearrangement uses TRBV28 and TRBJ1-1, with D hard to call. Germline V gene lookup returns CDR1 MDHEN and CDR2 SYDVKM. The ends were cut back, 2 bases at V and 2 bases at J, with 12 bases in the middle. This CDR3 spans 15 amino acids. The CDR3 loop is CASSLLAGLNTEAFF. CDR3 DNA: TGTGCCAGCAGTTTACTGGCAGGACTTAACACTGAAGCTTTCTTT.